This TCR beta chain came from a study of human T cells and chemical hapten exposure. Study-level background: Slight differences in pooled library volume were the main source of varying TCR yields across samples.

Overall study results and limits: TCRs at high frequency, those above 1 in 1000, did not change with DPC sensitization.

Worth noting for this clonotype: Its matching antigen is unknown.

The CDR3 is made up of 14 amino acids. The germline V and J ends were trimmed by 2 bases and 7 bases, with 14 bases remaining between them. Germline CDR1 SEHNR, CDR2 FQNEAQ (reference sequence). In the library, unique molecular identifiers were attached to individual cDNA molecules. How the authors handled the data: From roughly 23,000 to 640,000 TCRs were found per sample, with a median of approximately 96,000. One entry per CDR3 protein results from TCRdb running MiXCR on the reads. The V and J calls here are based on TCRdb, not the publication. This table has about 120,000 distinct CDR3 sequences, about 7.7% appearing once. The starting material, unfractionated whole blood, was used for total RNA extraction.

The sequenced sample consisted of whole blood. The V gene is TRBV7-9, the J gene TRBJ1-1, with D tentatively TRBD1 (5 bases). The TCR originated in a human donor in good health. Some clones in this sample may be carry-over from other donors' samples. CDR3 residues: CASSLLQEDSEAFF. The CDR3 region has the DNA TGTGCCAGCAGCTTACTACAGGAAGACAGTGAAGCTTTCTTT.